The present entry profiles one T cell receptor (beta chain) with its context. This clone has more than one count but fewer than ten. Its recognized antigen is unknown. Per-base qualities were not stored, and no clone one base away is much larger. The V and J ends are trimmed by 1 base and 6 bases, leaving 6 bases between them. Taken from the germline V gene, the CDR1 and CDR2 loops are SQVTM and ANQGSEA. From cysteine to phenylalanine, the CDR3 is 11 amino acids long. The retained sequence is limited to the CDR3, 33 bases, with the frame set at the first base. The High Capacity cDNA Reverse Transcription Kit was used to reverse transcribe all of the isolated RNA, meaning that expressed TCRB transcripts were what got sequenced. Deep immunoSEQ sequencing was performed on naive, central memory and regulatory T cell samples, with an average of approximately 3.9 million total reads per sample. Sorted cells were lysed in RLT buffer, and RNA was extracted using DNase-treated RNeasy Micro or Mini kits according to cell number. To prevent cross-contamination, each cell subset was processed individually, whereas patient and healthy donor samples were processed jointly. Using the immunoSEQ multiplex PCR, TCRB sequences were amplified from cDNA into 87-bp fragments spanning the CDR3 region. Sequencing of the amplicons was performed on the Illumina HiSeq platform. Processing in the source paper ran as follows. PCR bias was computationally corrected using synthetic template baselines, reads within Hamming distance 2 were collapsed, and singletons that could not be merged were discarded. By aligning reads against IMGT, V, D and J genes, CDR3 length, and insertions or deletions at six rearrangement sites were assigned. Within each subset, clonotype counts were normalized to sorted cell number, after which true diversity and Gini coefficients were computed with the tcR R package. Repertoire sharing was quantified using the overlap coefficient calculated on TCRB nucleotide sequences. Imported from immuneACCESS, the table was reduced by TCRdb to in-frame sequences with V and J called. These copies leave out some clones; in studies compared against another copy, an unresolved V gene accounts for under half, and the cause of the remainder is not known. V and J calls and clone size are as listed in that table; D and trimming were resolved from the DNA. This sample holds about 390,000 clones; 8% to 10% were observed only once. The ten largest clones capture 0.45% to 0.65% of the sample.

The source of the sample is a study of beta chain features in type 1 diabetes (dated by TCRdb to between 2017 and 2018). Broadly, across the study: Mean age, gender distribution, total cell number and subset yield were not different between patients and healthy donors. A total of roughly 100 million sorted cells were examined across all samples, and the number of cells per subset was strongly correlated with RNA yield. The study compared TCRB repertoires of sorted circulating CD4+ T cell subsets between recently diagnosed type 1 diabetes patients and matched healthy donors. Whereas all 28 donors provided naive and central memory subsets, regulatory and stem cell-like memory subsets were isolated from just 8 patients and about eight healthy donors.

Each donor gave one peripheral blood draw, averaging approximately 110 mL, which was collected into heparinised tubes. Using a panel that included CD45RO, CCR7, CD25, CD127, CD95 and CD27, naive, central memory, regulatory and stem cell-like memory CD4+ T cells were sorted on a BD FACSAria II. A purity above 95% was achieved for all sorted populations. PBMCs were separated immediately by Lymphoprep density gradient centrifugation and were stained directly, without being cultured. So that batch effects would be minimized, each experiment stained and sorted samples in pairs, pairing one healthy donor with one patient. Here is what the overall study found, with its caveats: At VDJ recombination sites, type 1 diabetes patients had fewer insertions and more deleted nucleotides, which implies abnormalities in thymic rearrangement. A moderate but significant shortening of TCRB CDR3 length was observed in type 1 diabetes patients in all four CD4+ subsets. The naive, central memory and regulatory TCRB repertoires appeared to resemble one another more closely among patients than among healthy donors. Only small numbers of individuals were included in the HLA sub-analyses, which left unresolved whether HLA type had any influence on TCRB rearrangement. PCR may preferentially amplify shorter templates, but because patient and control samples were amplified and corrected together, any resulting skew would affect both groups equally. Sequencing cDNA rather than genomic DNA could over-represent highly expressing activated cells, although activation and CD3 levels did not differ between groups.

This clonotype was obtained from a man aged 25 to 40 with type 1 diabetes. The rearranged segments are TRBV29-1 and TRBJ1-2; no confident D gene assignment can be made. The sequencing input was central memory CD4+ T cells from blood. The CDR3 has the sequence CSVEVGNGYTF. In nucleotides, the sequence is TGCAGCGTTGAAGTGGGGAATGGCTACACCTTC.